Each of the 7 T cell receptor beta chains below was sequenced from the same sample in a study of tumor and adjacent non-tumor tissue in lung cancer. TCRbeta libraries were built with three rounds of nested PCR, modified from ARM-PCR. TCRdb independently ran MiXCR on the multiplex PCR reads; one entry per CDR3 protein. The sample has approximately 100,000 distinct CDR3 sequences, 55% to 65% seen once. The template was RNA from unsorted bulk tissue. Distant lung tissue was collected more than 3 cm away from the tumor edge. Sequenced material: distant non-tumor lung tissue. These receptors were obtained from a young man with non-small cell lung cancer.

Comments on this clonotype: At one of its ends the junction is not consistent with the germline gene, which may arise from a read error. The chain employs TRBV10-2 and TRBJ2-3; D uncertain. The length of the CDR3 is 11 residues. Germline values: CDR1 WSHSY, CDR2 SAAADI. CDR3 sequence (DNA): TGCGCCGGCAGGATTACAGATACACAATATTTT. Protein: CAGRITDTQYF.

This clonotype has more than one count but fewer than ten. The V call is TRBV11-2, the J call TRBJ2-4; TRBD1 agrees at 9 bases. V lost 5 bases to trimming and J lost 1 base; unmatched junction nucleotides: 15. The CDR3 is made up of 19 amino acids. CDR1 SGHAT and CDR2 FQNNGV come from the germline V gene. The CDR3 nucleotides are TGTGCCAGCAGCGCAAGCCGGGGACAGGGTGAGGTGGCCAAAAACATTCAGTACTTC. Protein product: CASSASRGQGEVAKNIQYF.

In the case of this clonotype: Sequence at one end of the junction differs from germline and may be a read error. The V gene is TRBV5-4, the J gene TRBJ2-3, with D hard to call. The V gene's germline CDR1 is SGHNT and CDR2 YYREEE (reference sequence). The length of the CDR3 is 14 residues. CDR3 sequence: CASSLGPSTDTQYF. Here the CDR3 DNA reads TGTGCCAGCAGCCTTGGCCCCAGCACAGATACGCAATATTTT.

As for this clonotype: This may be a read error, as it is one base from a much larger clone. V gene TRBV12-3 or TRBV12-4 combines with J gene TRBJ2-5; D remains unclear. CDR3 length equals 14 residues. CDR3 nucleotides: TGTGCCAACAGTTTATTGACTTTCCAAGAGACCCAGTACTTC. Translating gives CANSLLTFQETQYF.

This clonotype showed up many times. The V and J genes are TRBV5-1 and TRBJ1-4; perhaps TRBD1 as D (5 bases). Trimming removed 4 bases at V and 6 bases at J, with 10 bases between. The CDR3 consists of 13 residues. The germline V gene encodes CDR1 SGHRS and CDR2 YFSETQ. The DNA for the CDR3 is TGCGCCAGCAGCGACGGGGGGGATGAAAAACTGTTTTTT. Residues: CASSDGGDEKLFF.

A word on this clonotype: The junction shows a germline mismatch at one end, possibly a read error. CDR3 nucleotide sequence: TGTGCCAACAGCCTAGGGCTACCCTACGAGCAGTACTTC. Amino acids: CANSLGLPYEQYF. V is TRBV11-2 and J is TRBJ2-7; D call uncertain. This CDR3 has 13 amino acids. Germline V gene lookup returns CDR1 SGHAT and CDR2 FQNNGV.

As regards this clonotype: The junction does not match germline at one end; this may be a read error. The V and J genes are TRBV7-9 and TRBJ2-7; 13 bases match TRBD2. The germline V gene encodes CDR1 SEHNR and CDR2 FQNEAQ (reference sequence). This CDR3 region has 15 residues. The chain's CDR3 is CASSVLAGGSYKQYF. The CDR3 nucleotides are TGTGCCAGCAGCGTACTAGCGGGAGGGAGCTACAAGCAGTACTTC.